This is a list of T cell receptor beta chains from one sample in a study of OX40 agonist ivuxolimab in advanced cancers. Sequenced by immunoSEQ multiplex PCR; TCRdb stores in-frame clones only, minus some. Of roughly 74,000 clones listed, about 93% are singletons. This sample comprised CD4+ or CD8+ T cells sorted from blood, obtained in a trial of the OX40 agonist ivuxolimab. These TCRs come from an adult with an advanced solid tumor such as melanoma, head and neck, liver or kidney cancer. Both conserved end residues are part of each CDR3. D genes are given only for firm matches. Only some rows state a clone size, as once, few, many or a class for expanded clones.

>.|TRBJ1-1|TRBV7-8|once
CASTQDRLNTEAFF
TGTGCCAGCACCCAAGACAGGCTGAACACTGAAGCTTTCTTT
>TRBD2|TRBJ2-2|TRBV28|.
CASSLRAAGWNTGELFF
TGTGCCAGCAGTTTAAGGGCAGCGGGGTGGAACACCGGGGAGCTGTTTTTT
>.|TRBJ2-1|TRBV27|.
CASSQVASYNEQFF
TGTGCCAGCAGTCAGGTGGCTTCCTACAATGAGCAGTTCTTC
>.|TRBJ2-7|TRBV28|.
CASSLVEGWDEQYF
TGTGCCAGCAGTTTAGTCGAGGGTTGGGACGAGCAGTACTTC
>TRBD2|TRBJ2-1|TRBV27|.
CATKLAGGPFYNEQFF
TGTGCCACTAAGTTAGCGGGAGGGCCTTTCTACAATGAGCAGTTCTTC
>.|TRBJ1-5|TRBV19|.
CASSIATGAPPQHF
TGTGCCAGTAGTATAGCCACCGGGGCTCCGCCCCAGCATTTT
>.|TRBJ2-1|TRBV4-3|.
CASSQDRGGYYNEQFF
TGCGCCAGCAGCCAAGACCGCGGGGGCTATTACAATGAGCAGTTCTTC
>.|TRBJ2-7|TRBV11-1|.
CASSPGTRSYEQYF
TGTGCCAGCAGCCCAGGGACTCGCTCCTACGAGCAGTACTTC
>.|TRBJ2-7|TRBV10-3|.
CAISESIYEQYF
TGTGCCATCAGTGAGTCAATCTACGAGCAGTACTTC
>TRBD1|TRBJ1-5|TRBV7-9|.
CASSWDRINQPQHF
TGTGCCAGCAGCTGGGACAGGATCAATCAGCCCCAGCATTTT
>.|TRBJ1-1|TRBV6-5|few
CASTSGGGAFF
TGTGCCAGCACGTCTGGGGGAGGGGCTTTCTTT
>TRBD1|TRBJ2-3|TRBV28|.
CASQDRGIGTDTQYF
TGTGCCAGCCAGGACAGGGGGATAGGCACAGATACGCAGTATTTT
>.|TRBJ1-2|TRBV4-1|.
CASSRGGQRDGYTF
TGCGCCAGCAGCCGAGGGGGTCAAAGGGATGGCTATACCTTC
>TRBD2|TRBJ2-3|TRBV19|.
CASSIDPIGSGVYNTDTQYF
TGTGCCAGTAGTATAGATCCCATCGGGAGCGGGGTGTACAATACAGATACGCAGTATTTT
>TRBD1|TRBJ2-3|TRBV2|once
CASSPLQGPDTQYF
TGTGCCAGCAGCCCTCTACAGGGGCCAGATACGCAGTATTTT
>.|TRBJ1-2|TRBV19|few
CASSQSRDDYGYTF
TGTGCCAGTAGCCAGTCCCGGGACGACTATGGCTACACCTTC
>.|TRBJ2-7|TRBV12-5|.
CASGLLTDRTYEQYF
TGTGCTAGTGGTTTGCTGACAGATCGTACCTACGAGCAGTACTTC
>.|TRBJ2-7|TRBV6-6|.
CASSYAGEQYF
TGTGCCAGCAGTTACGCGGGCGAGCAGTACTTC
>.|TRBJ2-7|TRBV27|.
CASSLLDKHEQYF
TGTGCCAGCAGTTTACTAGATAAGCACGAGCAGTACTTC
>.|TRBJ1-1|TRBV5-4|.
CASSRAAGYTEAFF
TGTGCCAGCAGCCGGGCGGCAGGATACACTGAAGCTTTCTTT
>TRBD1|TRBJ2-7|TRBV2|.
CASSAGQYYEQYF
TGTGCCAGCAGTGCGGGACAGTACTACGAGCAGTACTTC
>.|TRBJ1-1|TRBV4-2|.
CASSQDLAEAFF
TGTGCCAGCAGCCAAGATTTGGCGGAAGCTTTCTTT
>.|TRBJ1-1|TRBV21-1|once
CASRPIGGGALDTEAFF
TGTGCCAGCAGACCCATCGGCGGGGGGGCGCTGGACACTGAAGCTTTCTTT
>.|TRBJ1-4|TRBV18|.
CASSPAFGALREKLFF
TGTGCCAGCTCACCCGCCTTTGGGGCCCTACGGGAAAAACTGTTTTTT
>TRBD1|TRBJ2-1|TRBV7-3|.
CASSLLPGQGNNEQFF
TGTGCCAGCAGCTTACTTCCGGGACAGGGCAACAATGAGCAGTTCTTC
>.|TRBJ2-5|TRBV4-1|.
CASSQVRGEKETQYF
TGCGCCAGCAGCCAAGTGCGGGGTGAGAAAGAGACCCAGTACTTC
>TRBD2|TRBJ2-7|TRBV4-3|.
CASSQTSLAGNPYEQYF
TGCGCCAGCAGCCAGACATCTCTAGCGGGGAACCCCTACGAGCAGTACTTC
>.|TRBJ1-6|TRBV7-9|few
CASSLRTDSPLHF
TGTGCCAGCAGCTTAAGGACAGATTCACCCCTCCACTTT
>.|TRBJ1-2|TRBV29-1|.
CSFQTGYNYGYTF
TGCAGCTTTCAGACCGGATATAACTATGGCTACACCTTC
>TRBD2|TRBJ2-3|TRBV11-2|.
CASSLAAGGLTDTQYF
TGTGCCAGCAGCTTAGCAGCGGGGGGGCTTACAGATACGCAGTATTTT
>.|TRBJ1-1|TRBV21-1|.
CASSVESEGTNTEAFF
TGTGCCAGCAGCGTAGAGTCGGAGGGGACGAACACTGAAGCTTTCTTT
>.|TRBJ1-6|TRBV5-4|.
CASSLDSLPGPYNSPLHF
TGTGCCAGCAGCTTGGACAGCCTACCCGGCCCCTATAATTCACCCCTCCACTTT
>TRBD2|TRBJ2-2|TRBV27|once
CASSPQGLAGGNTGELFF
TGTGCCAGCAGTCCTCAGGGACTAGCGGGAGGGAACACCGGGGAGCTGTTTTTT
>.|TRBJ2-1|TRBV7-8|.
CASSLAEWSSYNEQFF
TGTGCCAGCAGCTTAGCTGAGTGGAGCTCCTACAATGAGCAGTTCTTC
>.|TRBJ2-2|TRBV19|once
CASQRDRYTGELFF
TGTGCCAGTCAAAGGGACCGCTACACCGGGGAGCTGTTTTTT
>.|TRBJ2-7|TRBV27|.
CASSLKGGTYEQYF
TGTGCCAGCAGTTTAAAGGGGGGGACATACGAGCAGTACTTC
>.|TRBJ2-1|TRBV27|.
CASSLVPGDEQFF
TGTGCCAGCAGTTTAGTCCCGGGAGATGAGCAGTTCTTC
>.|TRBJ2-1|TRBV6-1|.
CASSEAWGRLYNEQFF
TGTGCCAGCAGTGAAGCGTGGGGACGCCTCTACAATGAGCAGTTCTTC
>TRBD2|TRBJ2-5|TRBV10-3|.
CAISESLAGDQETQYF
TGTGCCATCAGTGAGTCTCTAGCGGGAGATCAAGAGACCCAGTACTTC
>.|TRBJ2-7|TRBV11-2|once
CASSLGFLENYEQYF
TGTGCCAGCAGCTTAGGATTCTTGGAGAACTACGAGCAGTACTTC
>.|TRBJ1-1|TRBV19|.
CASSQNRAMNTEAFF
TGTGCCAGTAGCCAGAACAGGGCCATGAACACTGAAGCTTTCTTT
>.|TRBJ2-3|TRBV7-6|.
CASSLGVGTAQDTQYF
TGTGCCAGCAGCCTGGGGGTCGGGACCGCACAAGATACGCAGTATTTT
>.|TRBJ2-3|TRBV5-5|.
CASILPSTDTQYF
TGTGCCAGCATTTTGCCCAGCACAGATACGCAGTATTTT
>.|TRBJ1-5|TRBV2|.
CASSHMTVSNQPQHF
TGTGCCAGCAGCCATATGACGGTTAGCAATCAGCCCCAGCATTTT
>.|TRBJ1-2|TRBV2|.
CASRAPLGGYTF
TGTGCCAGCAGAGCGCCGTTGGGAGGCTACACCTTC
>.|TRBJ1-1|TRBV19|.
CASSYSVNTEAFF
TGTGCCAGTAGTTATTCCGTGAACACTGAAGCTTTCTTT
>.|TRBJ2-7|TRBV27|.
CASSFGVSYEQYF
TGTGCCAGCAGTTTTGGAGTCTCCTACGAGCAGTACTTC
>.|TRBJ1-2|TRBV6-5|.
CASSYDGFYGYTF
TGTGCCAGCAGTTACGACGGCTTCTATGGCTACACCTTC
>.|TRBJ1-2|TRBV2|few
CASMTGARGYTF
TGTGCCAGCATGACAGGCGCCCGAGGCTACACCTTC
>.|TRBJ1-1|TRBV28|.
CASSAPDQNTEAFF
TGTGCCAGCTCGGCCCCAGACCAGAACACTGAAGCTTTCTTT
>TRBD1|TRBJ1-5|TRBV11-3|.
CASSIHRGQGNQPQHF
TGTGCCAGCAGCATCCACAGGGGGCAGGGCAATCAGCCCCAGCATTTT
>TRBD1|TRBJ1-6|TRBV6-6|.
CASRSGTGDSPLHF
TGTGCCAGCAGGTCCGGGACAGGGGATTCACCCCTCCACTTT
>.|TRBJ1-1|TRBV25-1|few
CASARTGFTEAFF
TGTGCCAGCGCCCGAACAGGGTTCACTGAAGCTTTCTTT
>.|TRBJ1-1|TRBV29-1|.
CSVAPSTVNTEAFF
TGCAGCGTTGCCCCCTCGACAGTGAACACTGAAGCTTTCTTT
>.|TRBJ2-7|TRBV28|once
CASSFPLGRDHEQYF
TGTGCCAGCAGTTTCCCTCTGGGGCGGGACCACGAGCAGTACTTC
>.|TRBJ1-2|TRBV9|.
CASEGPLNYGYTF
TGTGCCTCCGAGGGACCCCTGAACTATGGCTACACCTTC
>.|TRBJ2-7|TRBV6-6|.
CATKETRDYEQYF
TGTGCCACCAAAGAAACTAGAGACTACGAGCAGTACTTC
>.|TRBJ2-2|TRBV6-5|.
CASSYRGLYTGELFF
TGTGCCAGCAGTTACAGGGGCCTGTACACCGGGGAGCTGTTTTTT
>.|TRBJ1-3|TRBV4-3|.
CASSQDYSSGNTIYF
TGCGCCAGCAGCCAAGATTATAGCTCTGGAAACACCATATATTTT
>.|TRBJ1-5|TRBV7-9|few
CASSLGWVGNQPQHF
TGTGCCAGCAGCTTAGGTTGGGTCGGCAATCAGCCCCAGCATTTT